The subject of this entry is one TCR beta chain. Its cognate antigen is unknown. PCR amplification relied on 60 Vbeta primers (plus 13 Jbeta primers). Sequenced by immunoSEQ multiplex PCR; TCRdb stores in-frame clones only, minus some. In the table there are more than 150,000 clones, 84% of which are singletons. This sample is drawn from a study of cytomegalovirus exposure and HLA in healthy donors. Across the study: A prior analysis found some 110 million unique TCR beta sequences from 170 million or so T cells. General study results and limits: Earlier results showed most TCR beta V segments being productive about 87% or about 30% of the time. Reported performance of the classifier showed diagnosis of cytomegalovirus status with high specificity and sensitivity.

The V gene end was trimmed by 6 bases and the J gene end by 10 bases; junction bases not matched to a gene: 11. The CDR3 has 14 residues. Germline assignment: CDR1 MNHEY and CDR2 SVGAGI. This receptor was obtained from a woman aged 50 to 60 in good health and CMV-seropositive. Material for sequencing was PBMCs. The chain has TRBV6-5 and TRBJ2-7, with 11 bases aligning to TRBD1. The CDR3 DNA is TGTGCCAGCAGCAACGGAGGGACAGGGGGTGTTCAGTACTTC. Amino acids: CASSNGGTGGVQYF.